This entry concerns a single T cell receptor (beta chain). The target antigen is unknown. The record originates from a study of OX40 agonist ivuxolimab in advanced cancers. On the study more broadly: Administration of intravenous ivuxolimab to patients occurred every 2 weeks at 0.01 to 10 mg/kg. Allowance was made for prior anti-PD-1, anti-PD-L1 or anti-CTLA-4 therapy, and 40% had some. General study results and limits: CD4+ and CD8+ blood T cells expanded clonally by week 6 at 0.1 to 3.0 mg/kg. Antigen specificity remained undetermined for the expanded peripheral T cells.

The protocol was immunoSEQ multiplex PCR, while the TCRdb copy is restricted to in-frame clones and leaves out a portion. The repertoire consists of roughly 100,000 clones, with 86% occurring once and the leading ten covering more than 5%. CDR3 length: 15 residues. From germline, CDR1 is LGHNT and CDR2 FRNRAP. Trimming cost V 5 bases and J 1 base, with 9 bases left between them. The specimen was CD4+ or CD8+ T cells sorted from blood, collected in a trial of the OX40 agonist ivuxolimab. The chain combines TRBV12-5 with TRBJ2-6; maybe TRBD1 (5 bases). The clonotype comes from an adult with an advanced solid tumor such as melanoma, head and neck, liver or kidney cancer. CDR3 bases: TGTGCTAGTGGTAACCAGGGTTCTGGGGCCAACGTCCTGACTTTC. This translates into CASGNQGSGANVLTF.